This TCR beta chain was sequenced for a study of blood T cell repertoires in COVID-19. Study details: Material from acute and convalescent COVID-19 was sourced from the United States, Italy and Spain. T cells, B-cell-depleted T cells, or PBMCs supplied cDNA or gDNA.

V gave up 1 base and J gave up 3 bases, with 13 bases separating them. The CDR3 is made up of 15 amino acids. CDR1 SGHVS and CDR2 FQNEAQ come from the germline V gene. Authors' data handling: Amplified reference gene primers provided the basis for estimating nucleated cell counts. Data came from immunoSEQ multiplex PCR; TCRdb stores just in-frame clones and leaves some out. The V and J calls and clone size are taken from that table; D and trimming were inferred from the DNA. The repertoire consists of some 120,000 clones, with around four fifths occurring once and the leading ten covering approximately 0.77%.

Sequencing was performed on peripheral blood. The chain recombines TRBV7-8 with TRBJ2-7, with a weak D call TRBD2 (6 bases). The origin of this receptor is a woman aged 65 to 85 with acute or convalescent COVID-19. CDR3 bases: TGTGCCAGCAGCTTAGGGAGCGGGCGTCACTACGAGCAGTACTTC. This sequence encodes CASSLGSGRHYEQYF.